The 3 T cell receptor beta chains presented below share a single source sample, sequenced in a study of blood T cell repertoires in COVID-19 (dated by TCRdb to the early 2020s). Libraries were prepared through the immunoSEQ multiplex PCR assay. TCRdb limited this immuneACCESS table to in-frame rearrangements with V and J called. A share of clones is missing; checked studies link under half to unresolved V genes, and the rest is unexplained. The sample records about 480,000 clones, 70% to 90% of which are singletons. 7.8% of the sample is held by the ten biggest clonotypes. Material for sequencing was peripheral blood. These receptors were taken from a woman aged 45-65 years with COVID-19, enrolled during active disease.

The chain carries TRBV19 and TRBJ1-1; TRBD1 might be the D (5 bases). Germline CDR1 LNHDA, CDR2 SQIVND (reference sequence). The CDR3 has 13 residues. Trimming stripped 5 bases from V and 6 bases from J, with 13 bases between. CDR3 coding DNA: TGTGCCAGTAGTCGCGGGACTTTTCCTGAAGCTTTCTTT. Translated, it gives CASSRGTFPEAFF.

The gene calls are TRBV6-5 and TRBJ1-1; 8 bases agree with TRBD1. The CDR3 covers 14 residues. V shed 6 bases, J shed 1 base, and the junction held 4 bases outside the gene matches. Germline V gene data show CDR1 as MNHEY and CDR2 as SVGAGI. The CDR3 loop is CASSTGTGNTEAFF. The CDR3 region has the DNA TGTGCCAGCAGCACCGGGACAGGGAACACTGAAGCTTTCTTT.

The chain combines TRBV19 with TRBJ2-1; TRBD1 agrees at 11 bases. This CDR3 has 16 amino acids. Germline-derived CDR1 and CDR2 are LNHDA and SQIVND (reference sequence). V shed 3 bases and J 13 bases; nucleotides not matched to a gene: 14. CDR3 region: CASSIEIRDRGTGQFF. The CDR3 nucleotides read TGTGCCAGTAGTATTGAGATCCGGGACAGGGGGACAGGCCAGTTCTTC.